A single T cell receptor (beta chain) is shown here with its context. What it binds is not known. Relative to the germline gene, one junction end is altered; a read error may explain this. The same CDR3 arises from other DNA sequences in this sample as well. The sample belongs to a study of shared clonotypes between healthy human individuals. Naive CD8 cells lacked CD45RO, underwent positive selection for CCR7 and left out terminally differentiated effector memory CD45RA+ cells. Per the germline V gene, CDR1 is MNHNY and CDR2 is SVGAGI (reference sequence). This CDR3 contains 12 residues. Whole-study findings and limits: Naive CD4 clonotype sharing across a handful of donors was around 5%. Inspection by rarefaction showed sorted-subset sequencing to be incomplete despite large depth.

Several immunoSEQ plates received, in even portions, the genomic DNA of each subset. Method: immunoSEQ multiplex PCR; TCRdb's copy keeps in-frame clones and lacks some. The sample shows around 700,000 clones, around 92% of them seen only once. Specimen: naive CD8+ T cells sorted from blood. The chain employs TRBV6-6 and TRBJ1-5; D is uncertain. The TCR sequence derives from a man aged 25-45 years in good health. CDR3 sequence reads: CASTSGNQPQHF. As DNA, the CDR3 is TGCGCCTCCACGAGTGGCAATCAGCCCCAGCATTTT.